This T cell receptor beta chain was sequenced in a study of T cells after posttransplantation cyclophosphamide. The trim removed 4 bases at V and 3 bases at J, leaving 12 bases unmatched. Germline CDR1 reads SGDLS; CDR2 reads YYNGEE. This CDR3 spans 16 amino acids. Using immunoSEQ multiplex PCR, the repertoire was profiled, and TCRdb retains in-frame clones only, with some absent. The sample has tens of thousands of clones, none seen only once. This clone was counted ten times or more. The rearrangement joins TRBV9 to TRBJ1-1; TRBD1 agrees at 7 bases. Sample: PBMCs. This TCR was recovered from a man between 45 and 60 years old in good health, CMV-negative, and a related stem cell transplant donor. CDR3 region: CASSIWTGDGDTEAFF. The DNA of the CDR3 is TGTGCCAGCAGCATCTGGACAGGTGATGGGGACACTGAAGCTTTCTTT.